This TCR beta chain derives from a study of technical replicates of blood from several donors. TCRdb's table, derived via immunoSEQ multiplex PCR, lists solely in-frame clones and lacks some. Here the sample spans tens of thousands of clones, around 87% being singletons. The origin of this receptor is a human donor in good health. Some clones in this sample may be carry-over from other donors' samples. The source material was PBMCs.

The DNA for the CDR3 is TGTGCCAGCAGCGCCGGGACAGGGGGAAACTATGGCTACACCTTC. Its translation is CASSAGTGGNYGYTF. This chain connects TRBV11-1 to TRBJ1-2; 11 nucleotides align to TRBD1. J lost 2 bases, V lost 5 bases, and 4 bases had no gene match. CDR3 length: 15 residues. Germline-derived CDR1 and CDR2 are SGHAT and FQDESV (reference sequence).